One sample yielded the 24 T cell receptor beta chains listed below, sequenced in a study of vaccination effects on CD4 cells after COVID-19. This table comes from immunoSEQ multiplex PCR, and its TCRdb copy is limited to in-frame clones, with some not included. Among 64,000 or so clones listed, roughly 80% were seen once. The antigens for these receptors are not known. Sequencing followed a ViraFEST assay step that expanded antigen-specific CD4+ T cells with viral peptide pools. Scientists isolated CD4+ T cells after a roughly 10-day culture period ended. Every participant took two doses of the BNT162b2 or mRNA-1273 vaccine. The specimen comprised CD4+ T cells from PBMCs cultured with HCoV-OC43 spike peptides, sampled after COVID-19 vaccination. Subset reported: HCoV-OC43 spike overlapping peptide pool stimulation. Receptors originate from a human donor who received a COVID-19 vaccine.

The V and J genes are TRBV9 and TRBJ1-2; D gene unclear. In germline, CDR1 is SGDLS, CDR2 YYNGEE. The CDR3 spans 15 residues. V was cut by 0 bases and J by 0 bases, with 9 bases left in between. Here the CDR3 reads CASSVVPATNYGYTF. In DNA form, the CDR3 reads TGTGCCAGCAGCGTAGTCCCCGCAACTAACTATGGCTACACCTTC.

The V gene is TRBV2, the J gene TRBJ1-2; no clear D. This CDR3 has 13 residues. Germline lookup yields CDR1 SNHLY and CDR2 FYNNEI. Trimming removed 4 bases from V and 8 bases from J, with 14 bases in between. The chain's CDR3 is CASSVDLTGGYTF. The CDR3, as DNA: TGTGCCAGCAGTGTTGACCTCACGGGAGGCTACACCTTC.

This chain joins TRBV6-4 and TRBJ2-7; D is unresolved. CDR3 length: 14 amino acids. Trimming stripped 4 bases from V and 7 bases from J, with 17 bases between. CDR1 MRHNA and CDR2 SNTAGT come from the germline V gene. The CDR3 DNA is TGTGCCAGCAGTGGCTGGAAAGGAATGAGAGAGCAGTACGTC. As protein: CASSGWKGMREQYV.

The table lists this clone with a count of one. This chain uses TRBV5-1 with TRBJ2-4; 7 bases line up with TRBD1. The length of the CDR3 is 17 residues. Germline V lookup: CDR1 SGHRS, CDR2 YFSETQ. Trimming at V came to 0 bases and at J to 1 base, leaving 7 bases not matched to a gene. The CDR3 here is CASSLALGGNAKNIQYF. The CDR3 DNA is TGCGCCAGCAGCTTGGCCTTAGGGGGCAATGCCAAAAACATTCAGTACTTC.

The chain links TRBV6-5 to TRBJ2-7, with D perhaps being TRBD1 or TRBD2 (5 bases each). Between the trimmed V and J ends, which lost 11 bases and 2 bases, there was a span of 13 bases. This CDR3 is 12 amino acids long. Germline V lookup: CDR1 MNHEY, CDR2 SVGAGI. The CDR3 protein is CAARGQTYEQYV. The CDR3 coding sequence is TGTGCCGCACGGGGCCAGACCTACGAGCAGTACGTC.

This clone appeared a few times. The rearrangement links TRBV9 to TRBJ1-6; possible D gene TRBD1, 6 bases. The germline gives CDR1 SGDLS, CDR2 YYNGEE. CDR3 size: 16 residues. Trimming took off 0 bases at V and 10 bases at J, with 17 bases between the two ends. For the CDR3, the DNA is TGTGCCAGCAGCGTAGCTGGGACACTTGGAAGCTCACCCCTCCACTTT. It encodes CASSVAGTLGSSPLHF.

The chain couples TRBV6-2 or TRBV6-3 to TRBJ1-1; D ambiguous. The germline V gene encodes CDR1 MNHEY and CDR2 SVGEGT. The CDR3 contains 16 residues. Trimming left V 7 bases short and J 2 bases short, with 20 bases between. The CDR3 sequence is CASTPIRSGLNTEAFF. As DNA, the CDR3 is TGTGCCAGCACCCCGATTAGATCGGGCCTAAACACTGAAGCTTTCTTT.

The chain joins TRBV7-8 to TRBJ2-1; D possibly matches TRBD1 or TRBD2 (6 bases each). The CDR3 length is 15 residues. Deletions cut 2 bases from V and 13 bases from J, with 21 bases between. Looked up from germline, CDR1 is SGHVS and CDR2 is FQNEAQ. The CDR3 sequence is CASSLFGGTGTNQFF. In DNA, the CDR3 is TGTGCCAGCAGCTTATTTGGGGGGACCGGGACAAATCAGTTCTTC.

The chain has TRBV5-1 and TRBJ2-2; D is unresolved. CDR3 size: 16 residues. CDR1 and CDR2 from the germline V gene are SGHRS and YFSETQ. Trimming took off 2 bases at V and 1 base at J, with 12 bases between the two ends. This chain's CDR3 is CASSLLGRVNTGELFF. CDR3 bases: TGCGCCAGCAGCTTATTGGGTCGGGTGAACACCGGGGAGCTGTTTTTT. Complete variable domain (other parts from reference TRBV5-1 and TRBJ2-2): KAGVTQTPRYLIKTRGQQVTLSCSPISGHRSVSWYQQTPGQGLQFLFEYFSETQRNKGNFPGRFSGRQFSNSRSEMNVSTLELGDSALYLCASSLLGRVNTGELFFGEGSRLTVL.

This clone was seen only a few times. The rearrangement links TRBV5-1 to TRBJ1-6; TRBD1 matches 12 bases. The germline V gene has CDR1 SGHRS and CDR2 YFSETQ. The trim removed 5 bases at V and 8 bases at J, leaving 5 bases unmatched. CDR3 size: 15 residues. The CDR3: CASRGDRGRDSPLHF. CDR3 sequence (DNA): TGCGCCAGCAGGGGGGACAGGGGGCGCGATTCACCCCTCCACTTT.

The chain uses TRBV7-9 and TRBJ1-1, with D unresolved. CDR1 and CDR2 (germline): SEHNR, FQNEAQ (reference sequence). V lost 4 bases and J 2 bases, leaving 8 bases between the germline ends. The CDR3 contains 13 residues. This chain's CDR3 is CASSYRFNTEAFF. CDR3 nucleotide sequence: TGTGCCAGCAGCTATCGGTTCAACACTGAAGCTTTCTTT.

The rearrangement links TRBV21-1 to TRBJ2-2. TRBV21-1 is an annotated pseudogene. The CDR3 is 16 amino acids. CDR3 region: CASSQVGAWGTGELFF. The CDR3 DNA follows: TGTGCCAGCAGCCAGGTAGGAGCCTGGGGCACCGGGGAGCTGTTTTTT.

This clone was observed a single time. The chain carries TRBV24-1 and TRBJ2-3; D is unclear. CDR1 is KGHDR, CDR2 SFDVKD, per germline. Trimming removed 3 bases from V and 2 bases from J, with 5 bases in between. CDR3 length: 13 amino acids. CDR3 in DNA: TGTGCCACCAGTGATGACCTCACAGATACGCAGTATTTT. Translating it yields CATSDDLTDTQYF.

The chain uses TRBV5-4 and TRBJ2-3; TRBD1 matches 8 bases. Germline V lookup: CDR1 SGHNT, CDR2 YYREEE (reference sequence). The V gene end was trimmed by 6 bases and the J gene end by 3 bases; junction bases not matched to a gene: 9. CDR3 length: 15 residues. In nucleotides, the CDR3 is TGTGCCAGCAACACCGGACAGGGAGTGACAGATACGCAGTATTTT. This translates into CASNTGQGVTDTQYF.

This clone was counted a single time. The chain recombines TRBV9 with TRBJ2-5, with 10 bases aligning to TRBD2. CDR1 is SGDLS and CDR2 is YYNGEE in the germline V gene. This CDR3 contains 16 residues. With 3 bases clipped from V and 5 bases from J, the junction kept 10 bases outside the gene matches. The CDR3 is CASSAKRGGGVETQYF. CDR3 DNA: TGTGCCAGCAGCGCCAAGCGGGGGGGAGGAGTGGAGACCCAGTACTTC.

The genes are TRBV4-2 and TRBJ2-1; 13 nucleotides match TRBD2. Germline V gene data show CDR1 as LGHNA and CDR2 as YNFKEQ. V dropped 3 bases and J dropped 6; count of bases not matched to a gene: 5. This CDR3 contains 16 residues. The CDR3 nucleotides are TGTGCCAGCAGCCACCGACTAGCGGGGGGACTCAATGAGCAGTTCTTC. It yields the protein CASSHRLAGGLNEQFF.

The chain is built from TRBV6-5 and TRBJ2-7; 11 bases agree with TRBD1. The CDR3 consists of 15 residues. Germline V gene lookup returns CDR1 MNHEY and CDR2 SVGAGI. The V gene end was trimmed by 6 bases and the J gene end by 1 base; junction bases not matched to a gene: 5. The CDR3 sequence is CASRPGQGGSYEQYV. The CDR3, as DNA: TGTGCCAGCAGGCCGGGACAGGGGGGATCCTACGAGCAGTACGTC.

CDR3 coding DNA: TGTGCCAGCAGTTTCGCGGGGAACTACGAGCAGTACGTC. Translating gives CASSFAGNYEQYV. The rearrangement links TRBV5-8 to TRBJ2-7; the D gene is possibly TRBD2 (6 bases). The germline V and J ends were trimmed by 5 bases and 3 bases, with 12 bases remaining between them. CDR3 length equals 13 residues. The germline V gene encodes CDR1 SGHTS and CDR2 YDEGEE.

The gene calls are TRBV11-1 and TRBJ2-1; TRBD1 matches at 8 bases. The germline V gene has CDR1 SGHAT and CDR2 FQDESV (reference sequence). V shed 5 bases and J 4 bases; nucleotides not matched to a gene: 10. This CDR3 is 16 amino acids long. The CDR3 reads CASSETRDRSYNEQFF. In nucleotides, the CDR3 is TGTGCCAGCAGCGAGACCCGGGACAGGTCTTACAATGAGCAGTTCTTC. The complete variable domain, with remaining parts taken from reference TRBV11-1 and TRBJ2-1, reads EAEVAQSPRYKITEKSQAVAFWCDPISGHATLYWYRQILGQGPELLVQFQDESVVDDSQLPKDRFSAERLKGVDSTLKIQPAELGDSAMYLCASSETRDRSYNEQFFGPGTRLTVL.

The chain uses TRBV24-1 and TRBJ2-1; no clear D. The CDR3 has 15 residues. Germline values: CDR1 KGHDR, CDR2 SFDVKD. Trimming took 2 bases from V and 4 from J, leaving 11 bases between them. CDR3 in DNA: TGTGCCACCAGTGATTCGGACCAACTTTACAATGAGCAGTTCTTC. Translated: CATSDSDQLYNEQFF.

This clone appeared a few times. The J gene is TRBJ1-5, the V gene TRBV6-1, with no clear D. The CDR3 runs to 13 residues. Germline-derived CDR1 and CDR2 are MNHNS and SASEGT. V lost 3 bases, J lost 6 bases, and 9 bases lay in between. In DNA, the CDR3 is TGTGCCAGCAGTGATGTGGTACTTCAGCCCCAGCATTTT. Its protein product is CASSDVVLQPQHF.

The chain is built from TRBV9 and TRBJ2-3; 8 nucleotides align to TRBD1. The CDR3 covers 17 residues. The junction had 16 bases not matched to a gene; V was cut back by 4 bases and J by 6 bases. Germline V lookup: CDR1 SGDLS, CDR2 YYNGEE. In DNA, the CDR3 is TGTGCCAGCAGCCAAGGACAGGGCGAAGGTGTTAGGGATACGCAGTATTTT. It codes for CASSQGQGEGVRDTQYF.

The chain joins TRBV7-8 to TRBJ1-5, with no clear D. CDR1 SGHVS and CDR2 FQNEAQ come from the germline V gene. CDR3 length: 14 residues. V lost 0 bases to trimming and J lost 2 bases, with 5 bases between them. CDR3 coding DNA: TGTGCCAGCAGCTTAGCGGGTCGCAATCAGCCCCAGCATTTT. The encoded protein is CASSLAGRNQPQHF.

The J gene is TRBJ1-4, the V gene TRBV4-1; 7 bases align to TRBD1. Per the germline V gene, CDR1 is MGHRA and CDR2 is YSYEKL. CDR3 length: 16 amino acids. The junction had 8 bases not matched to a gene; V was cut back by 0 bases and J by 7 bases. Written as DNA, the CDR3 is TGCGCCAGCAGCCAAGATTTGCCAGGGGGTTCTGAAAAACTGTTTTTT. It specifies CASSQDLPGGSEKLFF.